Listed below are T cell receptor beta chains from one sample, sequenced in a study of T cell responses to AZD1222 COVID-19 vaccine. Only in-frame clones appear in the TCRdb table, and some are missing; sequencing was by immunoSEQ multiplex PCR. The table has some 130,000 clones, around 90% seen once. The material sequenced was peripheral blood, taken on day 0 of AZD1222 vaccination. The receptors were sampled from an adult in good health. Both conserved end residues are part of each CDR3. The order of the fields is J gene, clone size, V gene, D gene, CDR3 protein, CDR3 DNA. The D gene is left open where the match is weak. Rows give clone size only sometimes, using once, few, many, or a class for an expanded clone.

TRBJ1-2 | . | TRBV7-8 | . | CASSPSNYGYTF | TGTGCCAGCAGCCCCAGTAACTATGGCTACACCTTC
TRBJ1-3 | . | TRBV4-3 | TRBD1 | CASSQETGTGNTIYF | TGCGCCAGCAGCCAAGAGACAGGGACTGGAAACACCATATATTTT
TRBJ1-2 | . | TRBV20-1 | . | CSASWPGVVYGYTF | TGCAGTGCTAGTTGGCCGGGAGTAGTGTATGGCTACACCTTC
TRBJ1-2 | . | TRBV7-8 | . | CASSFKLYDGYTF | TGTGCCAGCAGCTTTAAATTGTACGATGGCTACACCTTC
TRBJ2-7 | . | TRBV6-2/TRBV6-3 | TRBD1 | CASSYNRGQGPNEQYF | TGTGCCAGCAGTTACAACAGAGGACAGGGTCCGAACGAGCAGTACTTC
TRBJ1-2 | . | TRBV2 | TRBD1 | CASSEEDRGPYGYTF | TGTGCCAGCAGTGAAGAGGACAGGGGCCCCTATGGCTACACCTTC
TRBJ1-1 | . | TRBV19 | . | CASSIGPNTEAFF | TGTGCCAGTAGTATAGGGCCGAACACTGAAGCTTTCTTT
TRBJ1-2 | few | TRBV4-2 | . | CASSPGADYGYTF | TGTGCCAGCAGCCCCGGTGCGGACTATGGCTACACCTTC
TRBJ1-3 | . | TRBV19 | . | CASRIDNPNTIYF | TGTGCCAGCCGCATCGACAACCCAAACACCATATATTTT
TRBJ2-1 | . | TRBV12-3/TRBV12-4 | . | CASAALDYEQFF | TGTGCCAGCGCTGCACTTGACTATGAGCAGTTCTTC
TRBJ1-6 | . | TRBV14 | . | CASSQGVLKNSPLHF | TGTGCCAGCAGCCAAGGGGTCCTGAAAAATTCACCCCTCCACTTT
TRBJ2-1 | . | TRBV6-5 | . | CASSSLNEQFF | TGTGCCAGCAGTTCCCTCAATGAGCAGTTCTTC
TRBJ1-1 | . | TRBV2 | TRBD1 | CASRAGGGGTEAFF | TGTGCCAGCAGGGCAGGGGGCGGCGGAACTGAAGCTTTCTTT
TRBJ2-3 | . | TRBV3-1/TRBV3-2 | . | CASSQDYRGEDTQYF | TGTGCCAGCAGCCAAGATTACCGCGGGGAAGATACGCAGTATTTT
TRBJ1-2 | . | TRBV7-2 | . | CASSLNIRTNNYGYTF | TGTGCCAGCAGCCTAAACATCCGGACAAATAACTATGGCTACACCTTC
TRBJ1-5 | . | TRBV29-1 | . | CSVEEGDRGQPQHF | TGCAGCGTTGAAGAAGGGGACCGCGGTCAGCCCCAGCATTTT
TRBJ1-5 | . | TRBV2 | TRBD1 | CASSEDRGQYSNQPQHF | TGTGCCAGCAGTGAGGACAGGGGCCAATATAGCAATCAGCCCCAGCATTTT
TRBJ1-1 | . | TRBV14 | . | CASSQGTPKPNTEAFF | TGTGCCAGCAGCCAAGGGACACCGAAACCCAACACTGAAGCTTTCTTT
TRBJ2-7 | . | TRBV7-8 | . | CASSLASSYEQYF | TGTGCCAGCAGCTTAGCTAGCTCCTACGAGCAGTACTTC
TRBJ1-1 | once | TRBV6-6 | . | CASSFEREAFF | TGTGCCAGCAGTTTCGAACGTGAAGCTTTCTTT
TRBJ2-1 | . | TRBV6-5 | . | CASSYSGYEQFF | TGTGCCAGCAGTTACTCGGGTTATGAGCAGTTCTTC
TRBJ1-2 | . | TRBV5-6 | . | CASSLGSSFAYGYTF | TGTGCCAGCAGCTTGGGCTCATCGTTCGCTTATGGCTACACCTTC
TRBJ2-3 | once | TRBV5-1 | . | CASSPPRAGTDTQYF | TGCGCCAGCAGCCCGCCCAGGGCTGGGACAGATACGCAGTATTTT
TRBJ2-2 | . | TRBV9 | TRBD2 | CASSAWTGGKTGELFF | TGTGCCAGCAGCGCCTGGACGGGAGGAAAGACCGGGGAGCTGTTTTTT
TRBJ1-2 | once | TRBV4-1 | TRBD1 | CASSHGQGFGYTF | TGCGCCAGCAGCCACGGACAGGGGTTTGGCTACACCTTC
TRBJ2-5 | . | TRBV18 | . | CASSADFEATQYF | TGTGCCAGCTCAGCTGACTTTGAGGCGACCCAGTACTTC
TRBJ2-7 | once | TRBV12-5 | . | CASGTNYEQYF | TGTGCTAGTGGTACCAACTACGAGCAGTACTTC
TRBJ2-2 | . | TRBV9 | . | CASSPRTPTNTGELFF | TGTGCCAGCAGCCCTCGGACTCCTACGAACACCGGGGAGCTGTTTTTT
TRBJ1-1 | . | TRBV27 | . | CASSLLQGGYTEAFF | TGTGCCAGCAGTTTATTGCAGGGAGGGTACACTGAAGCTTTCTTT
TRBJ2-5 | . | TRBV11-2 | . | CASTPGQGRHGQETQYF | TGTGCCAGCACCCCGGGGCAGGGACGTCATGGCCAAGAGACCCAGTACTTC
TRBJ1-1 | . | TRBV21-1 | . | CASSKASRARAFF | TGTGCCAGCAGCAAAGCGAGCCGGGCACGGGCTTTCTTT
TRBJ1-1 | once | TRBV19 | . | CASSRQGRDTEAFF | TGTGCCAGTAGTAGGCAGGGCCGAGACACTGAAGCTTTCTTT
TRBJ1-2 | . | TRBV5-1 | . | CASSFSEFYYGYTF | TGCGCCAGCAGCTTTTCGGAGTTCTACTATGGCTACACCTTC
TRBJ2-7 | . | TRBV5-4 | TRBD2 | CASSATRGGTYEQYF | TGTGCCAGCAGCGCCACCCGGGGGGGGACCTACGAGCAGTACTTC
TRBJ1-5 | . | TRBV3-1/TRBV3-2 | . | CASSQEPGINQPQHF | TGTGCCAGCAGCCAAGAACCGGGGATTAATCAGCCCCAGCATTTT
TRBJ2-3 | few | TRBV29-1 | . | CSVDTDTQYF | TGCAGCGTTGACACAGATACGCAGTATTTT
TRBJ1-5 | . | TRBV5-8 | TRBD1 | CASSRQGNQPQHF | TGTGCCAGCAGCCGACAGGGTAATCAGCCCCAGCATTTT
TRBJ2-7 | few | TRBV7-9 | TRBD1 | CASSSRDSPYEQYF | TGTGCCAGCAGCAGTCGGGACAGTCCCTACGAGCAGTACTTC
TRBJ1-3 | . | TRBV7-2 | . | CASSPQVQSGNTIYF | TGTGCCAGCAGCCCCCAAGTCCAATCTGGAAACACCATATATTTT
TRBJ2-7 | once | TRBV7-8 | . | CASSSGTHEQYF | TGTGCCAGCAGCTCCGGGACCCACGAGCAGTACTTC
TRBJ1-2 | . | TRBV19 | . | CASSTLDGYYGYTF | TGTGCCAGTAGTACCCTGGACGGATACTATGGCTACACCTTC
TRBJ1-1 | . | TRBV25-1 | . | CASSLTAEAFF | TGTGCCAGCAGTCTGACAGCTGAAGCTTTCTTT
TRBJ1-4 | . | TRBV6-5 | . | CASSYSGGGNEKLFF | TGTGCCAGCAGTTACTCTGGAGGGGGGAATGAAAAACTGTTTTTT
TRBJ1-6 | . | TRBV6-5 | TRBD1 | CASKIGQGSSPLHF | TGTGCCAGCAAAATAGGACAGGGTAGTTCACCCCTCCACTTT
TRBJ1-2 | . | TRBV30 | . | CAWSERPSGYTF | TGTGCCTGGAGTGAAAGGCCATCTGGCTACACCTTC
TRBJ2-1 | . | TRBV2 | TRBD1 | CASKYGQGVLNEQFF | TGTGCCAGCAAGTATGGACAGGGGGTTTTGAATGAGCAGTTCTTC
TRBJ1-2 | . | TRBV27 | . | CASSLSGRVSYTF | TGTGCCAGCAGTTTATCCGGCAGGGTATCTTACACCTTC
TRBJ1-1 | . | TRBV6-2/TRBV6-3 | . | CASSLYSLEYTEAFF | TGTGCCAGCAGTCTCTACTCCTTGGAGTACACTGAAGCTTTCTTT
TRBJ2-2 | . | TRBV11-3 | . | CASSLAVGEELFF | TGTGCCAGCAGCTTGGCGGTCGGAGAGGAGCTGTTTTTT
TRBJ2-7 | . | TRBV19 | TRBD1 | CASSRTGQTYEQYF | TGTGCCAGTAGCCGGACAGGTCAAACCTACGAGCAGTACTTC
TRBJ2-1 | . | TRBV5-4 | TRBD2 | CASSSGTSGYNEQFF | TGTGCCAGCAGCTCCGGGACTAGCGGGTACAATGAGCAGTTCTTC
TRBJ2-2 | . | TRBV14 | . | CASSRRTVGGAGELFF | TGTGCCAGCAGCCGTAGGACAGTCGGTGGGGCCGGGGAGCTGTTTTTT
TRBJ1-3 | once | TRBV30 | . | CACSVESSGNTIYF | TGTGCCTGCAGTGTAGAGAGCTCTGGAAACACCATATATTTT
TRBJ1-3 | . | TRBV3-1/TRBV3-2 | . | CASSQITSGNTIYF | TGTGCCAGCAGCCAAATCACTTCTGGAAACACCATATATTTT
TRBJ2-5 | . | TRBV9 | . | CASGGVKETQYF | TGTGCCAGCGGAGGCGTAAAAGAGACCCAGTACTTC
TRBJ2-7 | few | TRBV6-5 | TRBD1 | CASSPTGLYEQYF | TGTGCCAGCAGTCCGACAGGGCTCTACGAGCAGTACTTC
TRBJ1-2 | once | TRBV20-1 | . | CSARGGSGYTF | TGCAGTGCTAGGGGGGGCTCTGGCTACACCTTC
TRBJ2-7 | once | TRBV29-1 | . | CSVGAGNSYEQYF | TGCAGCGTTGGGGCAGGGAACTCCTACGAGCAGTACTTC
TRBJ1-1 | . | TRBV19 | TRBD1 | CASRSGQGALMNTEAFF | TGTGCCAGTAGATCGGGACAGGGGGCCTTAATGAACACTGAAGCTTTCTTT